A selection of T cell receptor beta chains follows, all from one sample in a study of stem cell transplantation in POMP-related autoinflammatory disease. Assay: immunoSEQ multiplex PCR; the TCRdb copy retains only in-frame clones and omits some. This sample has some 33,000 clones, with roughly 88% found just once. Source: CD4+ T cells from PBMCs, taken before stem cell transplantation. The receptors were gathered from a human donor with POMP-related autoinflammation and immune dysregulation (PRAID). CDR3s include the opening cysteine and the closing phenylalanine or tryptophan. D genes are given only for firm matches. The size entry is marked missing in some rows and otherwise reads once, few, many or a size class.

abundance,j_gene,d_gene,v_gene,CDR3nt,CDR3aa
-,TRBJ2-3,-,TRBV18,TGTGCCAGCTCACCCAACCGGGGCACAGATACGCAGTATTTT,CASSPNRGTDTQYF
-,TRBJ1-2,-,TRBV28,TGTGCCAGCAGTTTAGGTCGGACAGCCTATGGCTACACCTTC,CASSLGRTAYGYTF
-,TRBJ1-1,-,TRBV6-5,TGTGCCAGCAGTTACTCCTCCCAGGGGCCTAGTGAAGCTTTCTTT,CASSYSSQGPSEAFF
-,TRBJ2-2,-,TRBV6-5,TGTGCCAGCAGACTGACGGTCCCCGGGGAGCTGTTTTTT,CASRLTVPGELFF
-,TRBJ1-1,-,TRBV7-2,TGTGCCAGCAGCTTAGAGGGTGGGGCTGAAGCTTTCTTT,CASSLEGGAEAFF
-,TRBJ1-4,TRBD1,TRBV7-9,TGTGCCAGCAGCTTAGGTCACAGGGGGTCCGGTGAAAAACTGTTTTTT,CASSLGHRGSGEKLFF
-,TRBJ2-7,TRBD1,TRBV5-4,TGTGCCAGCAGCTTAGGGACAGGGCAATGGGACGAGCAGTACTTC,CASSLGTGQWDEQYF
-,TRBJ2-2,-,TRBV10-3,TGTGCCATCAGTGATCGGCCAGAAGGGGAGCTGTTTTTT,CAISDRPEGELFF
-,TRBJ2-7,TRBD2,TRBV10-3,TGTGCCATCAGGACTAGCGGCGGAGGCGAGCAGTACTTC,CAIRTSGGGEQYF
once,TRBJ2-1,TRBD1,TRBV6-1,TGTGCCAGCATCCTCGCAGGGGGCCGGGATGAGCAGTTCTTC,CASILAGGRDEQFF
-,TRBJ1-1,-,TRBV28,TGTGCCAGCAGTTCCCCGGGCAAGCGCGACACTGAAGCTTTCTTT,CASSSPGKRDTEAFF
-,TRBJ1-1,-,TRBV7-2,TGTGCCAGCAGCCGCCAGACACTCTGGAACACTGAAGCTTTCTTT,CASSRQTLWNTEAFF
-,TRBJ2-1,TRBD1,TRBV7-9,TGTGCCAGCAGCTTAGCACAGGGGGCTATAGGTGAGCAGTTCTTC,CASSLAQGAIGEQFF
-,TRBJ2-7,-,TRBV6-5,TGTGCCAGCAGCCGCTCGCTAGCGACCTCCTACGAGCAGTACTTC,CASSRSLATSYEQYF
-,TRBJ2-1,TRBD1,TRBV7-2,TGTGCCAGCAGCTTAGCCGGACAGGGTTACAATGAGCAGTTCTTC,CASSLAGQGYNEQFF
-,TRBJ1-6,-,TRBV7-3,TGTGCCAGCAGCTCCTCTACGAATTCACCCCTCCACTTT,CASSSSTNSPLHF
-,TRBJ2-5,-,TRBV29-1,TGCAGCGTTGATCTCCAGGCCCAAGAGACCCAGTACTTC,CSVDLQAQETQYF
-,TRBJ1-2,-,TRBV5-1,TGCGCCAGCAGCTCGAATGGACAAGTCGAGAATGGCTACACCTTC,CASSSNGQVENGYTF
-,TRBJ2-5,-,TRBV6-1,TGTGCCAGCAGTATCCTTTACCAAGAGACCCAGTACTTC,CASSILYQETQYF